These T cell receptor beta chains were read from a single sample in a study of T cells in localized non-small cell lung cancer. Assay used: immunoSEQ multiplex PCR; TCRdb lists only in-frame clones, some missing. The sample has tens of thousands of clones, 75% to 90% seen once. This material consisted of peripheral blood, taken before any cancer treatment. Every receptor here comes from a male donor older than 55 with stage III squamous cell lung carcinoma. Both conserved end residues are trimmed from each CDR3. A D gene is named only where the DNA matches it firmly.

-	TRBV18	ASSPDAGGNYGYT
-	TRBV9	ASSVASYLGKETQY
-	TRBV7-9	ASSFSSYEQY
-	TRBV2	ASRGQTNYGYT
-	TRBV2	ASSVVGWEKLF
-	TRBV6-1	ASSALEGRRSYNEQF
-	TRBV11-2	ASRPGRRNTGELF
-	TRBV7-2	ASSLRNPINTEAF
-	TRBV7-6	ASSLAGNNEQF
-	TRBV10-3	AIRVLLDSNYGYT
-	TRBV7-3	ASSLTGVADTQY
TRBD1	TRBV5-4	ASSLALGTGGHGYT
TRBD1	TRBV5-5	ASSYGQGDNTEAF
-	TRBV6-5	ASSYVGGESPLH
-	TRBV9	ASSVGVNQPQH
-	TRBV19	ASSIRVGTEAF
TRBD2	TRBV5-4	ASSSGGPAGGALSEQF
-	TRBV7-9	ASTGGGRAYEQY
-	TRBV7-3	ASSLVAYGNEQF
-	TRBV6-5	ASSYSEGTYGYT
-	TRBV9	ASSPGTSSYEQY
-	TRBV28	ASTSGGRPEAF
TRBD1	TRBV6-5	ASSRRDRGYEQY
TRBD2	TRBV19	ASRRRLAGRETQY